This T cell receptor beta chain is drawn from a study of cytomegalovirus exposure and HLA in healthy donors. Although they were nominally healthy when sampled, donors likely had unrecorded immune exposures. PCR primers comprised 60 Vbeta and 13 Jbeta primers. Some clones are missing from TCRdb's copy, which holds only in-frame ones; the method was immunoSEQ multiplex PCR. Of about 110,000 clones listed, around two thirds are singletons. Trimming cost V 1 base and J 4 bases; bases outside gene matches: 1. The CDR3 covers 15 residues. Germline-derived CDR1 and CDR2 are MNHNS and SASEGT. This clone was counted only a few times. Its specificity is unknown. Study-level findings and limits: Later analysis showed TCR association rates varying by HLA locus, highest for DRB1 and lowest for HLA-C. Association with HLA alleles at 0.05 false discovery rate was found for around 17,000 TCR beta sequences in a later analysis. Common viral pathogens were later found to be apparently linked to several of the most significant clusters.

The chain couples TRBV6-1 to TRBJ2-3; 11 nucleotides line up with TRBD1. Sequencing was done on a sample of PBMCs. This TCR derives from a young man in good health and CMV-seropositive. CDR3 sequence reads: CASSEGTGGADTQYF. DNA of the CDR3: TGTGCCAGCAGTGAAGGGACAGGGGGCGCAGATACGCAGTATTTT.